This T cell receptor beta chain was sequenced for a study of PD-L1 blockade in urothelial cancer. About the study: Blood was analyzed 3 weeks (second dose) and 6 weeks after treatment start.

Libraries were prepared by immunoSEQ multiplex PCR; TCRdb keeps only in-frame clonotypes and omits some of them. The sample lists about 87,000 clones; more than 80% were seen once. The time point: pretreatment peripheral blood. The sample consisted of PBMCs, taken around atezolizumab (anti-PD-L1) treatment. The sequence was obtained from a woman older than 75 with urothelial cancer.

The CDR3 here is CASSPTGPNEKLFF. For the CDR3, the DNA is TGCGCCAGCAGCCCGACAGGGCCTAATGAAAAACTGTTTTTT. The genes are TRBV5-1 and TRBJ1-4; 7 bases agree with TRBD1. Germline V lookup: CDR1 SGHRS, CDR2 YFSETQ. The CDR3 is 14 amino acids. The V gene end was trimmed by 4 bases and the J gene end by 3 bases; junction bases not matched to a gene: 3.